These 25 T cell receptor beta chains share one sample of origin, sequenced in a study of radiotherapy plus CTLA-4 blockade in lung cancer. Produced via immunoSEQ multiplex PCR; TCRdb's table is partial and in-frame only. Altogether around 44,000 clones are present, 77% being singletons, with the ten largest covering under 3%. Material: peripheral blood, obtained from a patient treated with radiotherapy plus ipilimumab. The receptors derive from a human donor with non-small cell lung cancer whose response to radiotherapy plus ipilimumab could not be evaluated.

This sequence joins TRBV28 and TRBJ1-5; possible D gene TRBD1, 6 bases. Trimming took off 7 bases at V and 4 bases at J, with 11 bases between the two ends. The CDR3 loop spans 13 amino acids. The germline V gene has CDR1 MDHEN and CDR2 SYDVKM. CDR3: CASNWGRNQPQHF. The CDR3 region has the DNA TGTGCCAGCAATTGGGGGCGGAATCAGCCCCAGCATTTT.

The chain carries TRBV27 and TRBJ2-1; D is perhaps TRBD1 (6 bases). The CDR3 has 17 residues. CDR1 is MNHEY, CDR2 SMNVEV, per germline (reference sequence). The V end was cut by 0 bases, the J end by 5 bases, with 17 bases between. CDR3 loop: CASSLSYVRQVNNEQFF. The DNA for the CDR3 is TGTGCCAGCAGTTTATCCTACGTGAGACAGGTAAACAATGAGCAGTTCTTC.

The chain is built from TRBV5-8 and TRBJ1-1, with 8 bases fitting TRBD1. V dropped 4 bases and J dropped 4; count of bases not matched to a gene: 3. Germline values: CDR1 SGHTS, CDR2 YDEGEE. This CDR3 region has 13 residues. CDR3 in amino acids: CASSPRGRTEAFF. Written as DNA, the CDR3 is TGTGCCAGCAGCCCCAGGGGGCGCACTGAAGCTTTCTTT.

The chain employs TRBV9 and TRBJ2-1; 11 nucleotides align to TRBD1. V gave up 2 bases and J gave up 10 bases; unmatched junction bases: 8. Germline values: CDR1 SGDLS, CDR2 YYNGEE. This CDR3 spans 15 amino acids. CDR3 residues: CASSVGGQGGREQFF. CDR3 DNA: TGTGCCAGCAGCGTGGGGGGACAGGGGGGTAGGGAGCAGTTCTTC.

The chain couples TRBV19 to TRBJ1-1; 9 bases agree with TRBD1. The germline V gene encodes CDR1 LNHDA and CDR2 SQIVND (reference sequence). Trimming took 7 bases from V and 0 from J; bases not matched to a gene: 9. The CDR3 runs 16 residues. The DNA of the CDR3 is TGTGCCAGTACCGGGACAGGGCTAAGGGTGAACACTGAAGCTTTCTTT. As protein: CASTGTGLRVNTEAFF.

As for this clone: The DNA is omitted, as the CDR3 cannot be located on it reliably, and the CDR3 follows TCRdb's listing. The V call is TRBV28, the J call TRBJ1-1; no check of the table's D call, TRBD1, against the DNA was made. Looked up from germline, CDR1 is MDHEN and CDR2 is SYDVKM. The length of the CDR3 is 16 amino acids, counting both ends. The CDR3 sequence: CASSFFGQGKSTEAFF.

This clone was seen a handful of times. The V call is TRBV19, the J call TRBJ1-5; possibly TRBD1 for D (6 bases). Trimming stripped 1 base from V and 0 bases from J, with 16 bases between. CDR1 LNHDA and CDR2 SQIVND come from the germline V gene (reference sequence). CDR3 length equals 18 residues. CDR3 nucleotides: TGTGCCAGTAGTATAGCCAGGGGAGGGTCCTATAGCAATCAGCCCCAGCATTTT. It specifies CASSIARGGSYSNQPQHF.

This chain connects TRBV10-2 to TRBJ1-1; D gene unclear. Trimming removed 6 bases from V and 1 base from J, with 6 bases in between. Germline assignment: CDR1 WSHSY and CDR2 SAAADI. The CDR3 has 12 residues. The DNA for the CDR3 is TGCGCCAGCAGAACACCGAACACTGAAGCTTTCTTT. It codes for CASRTPNTEAFF.

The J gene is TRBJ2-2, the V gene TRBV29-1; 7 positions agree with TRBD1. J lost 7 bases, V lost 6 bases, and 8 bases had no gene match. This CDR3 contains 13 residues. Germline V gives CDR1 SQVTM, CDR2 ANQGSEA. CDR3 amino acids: CSVAGTAYGELFF. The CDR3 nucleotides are TGCAGCGTCGCCGGGACAGCCTACGGGGAGCTGTTTTTT.

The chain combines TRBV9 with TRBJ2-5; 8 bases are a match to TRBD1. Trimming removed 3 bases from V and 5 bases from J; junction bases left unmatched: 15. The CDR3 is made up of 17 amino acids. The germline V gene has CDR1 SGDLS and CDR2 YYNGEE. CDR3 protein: CASSDLQGARNGETQYF. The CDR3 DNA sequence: TGTGCCAGCAGCGACTTGCAGGGGGCGCGGAATGGGGAGACCCAGTACTTC.

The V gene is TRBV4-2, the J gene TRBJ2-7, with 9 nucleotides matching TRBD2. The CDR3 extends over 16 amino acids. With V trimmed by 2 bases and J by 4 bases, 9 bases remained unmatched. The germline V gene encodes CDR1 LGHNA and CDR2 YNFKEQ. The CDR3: CASSQNGGTSSYEQYF. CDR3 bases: TGTGCCAGCAGCCAAAATGGCGGGACTAGCAGTTACGAGCAGTACTTC.

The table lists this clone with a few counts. CDR3 sequence: CASSQLGDTQYF. Here the CDR3 DNA reads TGTGCCAGCAGCCAGCTAGGAGATACGCAGTATTTT. The genes are TRBV7-2 and TRBJ2-3; D is unresolved. The V and J ends lost 5 bases and 5 bases respectively, with 8 bases between them. This CDR3 is 12 amino acids long. Looked up from germline, CDR1 is SGHTA and CDR2 is FQGNSA.

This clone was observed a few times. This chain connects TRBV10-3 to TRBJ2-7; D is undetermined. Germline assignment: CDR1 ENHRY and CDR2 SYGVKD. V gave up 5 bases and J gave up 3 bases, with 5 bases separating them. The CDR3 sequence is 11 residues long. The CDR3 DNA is TGTGCCATCAGTAGCCTCTACGAGCAGTACTTC. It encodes CAISSLYEQYF.

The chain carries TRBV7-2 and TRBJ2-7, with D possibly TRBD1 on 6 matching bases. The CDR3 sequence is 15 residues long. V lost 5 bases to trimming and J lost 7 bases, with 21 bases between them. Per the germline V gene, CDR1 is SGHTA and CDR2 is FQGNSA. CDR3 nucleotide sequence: TGTGCCAGCAGCCCGGCCAGGGGTAGGCGAGGGGAGCAGTACTTC. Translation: CASSPARGRRGEQYF.

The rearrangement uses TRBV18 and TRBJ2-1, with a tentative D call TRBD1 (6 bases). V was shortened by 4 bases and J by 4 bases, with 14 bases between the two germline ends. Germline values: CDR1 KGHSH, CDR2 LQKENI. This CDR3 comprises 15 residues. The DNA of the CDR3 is TGTGCCAGCTCACGGGCTGTCAGGGGATACAATGAGCAGTTCTTC. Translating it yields CASSRAVRGYNEQFF.

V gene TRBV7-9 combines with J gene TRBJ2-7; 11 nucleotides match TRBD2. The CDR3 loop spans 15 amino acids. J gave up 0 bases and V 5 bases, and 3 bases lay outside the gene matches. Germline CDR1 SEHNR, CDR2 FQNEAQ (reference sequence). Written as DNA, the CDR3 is TGTGCCAGCAGCCCTAGCGGGGGGAGCTCCTACGAGCAGTACTTC. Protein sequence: CASSPSGGSSYEQYF.

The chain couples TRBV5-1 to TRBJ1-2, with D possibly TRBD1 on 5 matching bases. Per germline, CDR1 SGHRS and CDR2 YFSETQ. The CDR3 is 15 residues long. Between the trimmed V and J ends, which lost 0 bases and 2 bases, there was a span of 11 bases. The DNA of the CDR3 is TGCGCCAGCAGCTTGGGACAGTCTTCAAACTATGGCTACACCTTC. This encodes CASSLGQSSNYGYTF.

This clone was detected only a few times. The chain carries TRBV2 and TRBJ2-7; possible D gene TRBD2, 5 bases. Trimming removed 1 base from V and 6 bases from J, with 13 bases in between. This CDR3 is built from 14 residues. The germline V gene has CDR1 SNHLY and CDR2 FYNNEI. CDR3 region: CASSEGFRGSEQYF. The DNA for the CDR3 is TGTGCCAGCAGTGAAGGGTTTCGAGGGAGCGAGCAGTACTTC. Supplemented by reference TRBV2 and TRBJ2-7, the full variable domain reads EPEVTQTPSHQVTQMGQEVILRCVPISNHLYFYWYRQILGQKVEFLVSFYNNEISEKSEIFDDQFSVERPDGSNFTLKIRSTKLEDSAMYFCASSEGFRGSEQYFGPGTRLTVT.

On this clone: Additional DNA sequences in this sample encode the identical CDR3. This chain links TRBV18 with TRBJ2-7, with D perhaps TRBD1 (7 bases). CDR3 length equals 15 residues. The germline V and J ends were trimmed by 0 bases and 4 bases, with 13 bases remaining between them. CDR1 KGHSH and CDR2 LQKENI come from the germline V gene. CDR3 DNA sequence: TGTGCCAGCTCACCACCGGGCAGGGGGAGGTACGAGCAGTACTTC. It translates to CASSPPGRGRYEQYF. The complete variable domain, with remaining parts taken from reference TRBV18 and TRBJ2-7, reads NAGVMQNPRHLVRRRGQEARLRCSPMKGHSHVYWYRQLPEEGLKFMVYLQKENIIDESGMPKERFSAEFPKEGPSILRIQQVVRGDSAAYFCASSPPGRGRYEQYFGPGTRLTVT.

The CDR3 protein is CASGGRVNTGELFF. The CDR3 DNA sequence: TGCGCCAGCGGGGGCAGGGTTAACACCGGGGAGCTGTTTTTT. The gene calls are TRBV5-1 and TRBJ2-2; possibly TRBD1 for D (6 bases). CDR1 is SGHRS and CDR2 is YFSETQ in the germline V gene. V lost 7 bases, J lost 2 bases, and 12 bases lay in between. The CDR3 sequence is 14 residues long.

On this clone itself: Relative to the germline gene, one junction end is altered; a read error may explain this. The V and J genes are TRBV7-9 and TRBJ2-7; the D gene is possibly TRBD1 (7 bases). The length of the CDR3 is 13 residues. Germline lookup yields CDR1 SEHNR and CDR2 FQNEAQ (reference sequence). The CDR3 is CASSLEDGGTARF. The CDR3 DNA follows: TGTGCCAGCAGCTTAGAAGATGGGGGGACAGCTCGCTTC.

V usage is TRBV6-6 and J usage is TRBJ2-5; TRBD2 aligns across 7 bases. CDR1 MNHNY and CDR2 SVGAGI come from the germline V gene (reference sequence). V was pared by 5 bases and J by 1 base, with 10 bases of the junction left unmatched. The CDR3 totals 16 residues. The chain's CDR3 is CASSPLGTNAQETQYF. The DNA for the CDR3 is TGTGCCAGCAGTCCACTGGGGACTAATGCCCAAGAGACCCAGTACTTC.

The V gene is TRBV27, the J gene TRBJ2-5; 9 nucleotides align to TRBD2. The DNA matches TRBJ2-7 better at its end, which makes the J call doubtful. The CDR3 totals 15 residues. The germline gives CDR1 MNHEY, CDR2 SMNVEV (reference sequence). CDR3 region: CASSPRLAASYEQYF. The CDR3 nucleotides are TGTGCCAGCAGTCCCCGACTAGCGGCCTCCTACGAGCAGTACTTC.

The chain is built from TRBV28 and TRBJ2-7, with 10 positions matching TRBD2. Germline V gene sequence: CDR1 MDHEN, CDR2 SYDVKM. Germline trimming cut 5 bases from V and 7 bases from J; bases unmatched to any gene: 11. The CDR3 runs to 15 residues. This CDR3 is CASSPTSSGGDEQYF. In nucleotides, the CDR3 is TGTGCCAGCAGTCCCACATCGAGCGGGGGGGATGAGCAGTACTTC.

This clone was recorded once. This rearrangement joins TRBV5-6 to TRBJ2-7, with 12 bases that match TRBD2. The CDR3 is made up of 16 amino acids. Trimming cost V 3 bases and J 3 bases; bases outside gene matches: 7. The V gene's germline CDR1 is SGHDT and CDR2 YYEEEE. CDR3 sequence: CASSSRLAGVGYEQYF. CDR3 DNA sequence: TGTGCCAGCAGCTCCCGACTAGCGGGAGTAGGCTACGAGCAGTACTTC.